This T cell receptor beta chain was recovered during a study of cytomegalovirus exposure and HLA in healthy donors. Researchers ran the PCR with 60 Vbeta and 13 Jbeta primers. Data came from immunoSEQ multiplex PCR; TCRdb stores just in-frame clones and leaves some out. The data hold roughly 160,000 clones, with more than 75% observed a single time. The clonotype comes from a man younger than 35 in good health and CMV-seropositive. Source material: PBMCs.

In DNA form, the CDR3 reads TGTGCCAGCAGCTTAGCCAGGGTCTCTGGAAACACCATATATTTT. Its protein is CASSLARVSGNTIYF. The chain has TRBV7-9 and TRBJ1-3; maybe TRBD1 (5 bases). CDR3 size: 15 residues. Looked up from germline, CDR1 is SEHNR and CDR2 is FQNEAQ (reference sequence). Trimming cost V 0 bases and J 0 bases, with 6 bases left between them.